The rows below give T cell receptor beta chains drawn from one sample of a study of breast tumors, draining lymph nodes, adjacent tissues. TCRdb re-analysed the multiplex PCR reads in MiXCR, keeping a single row per CDR3 protein. Of fewer than 25,000 distinct CDR3 sequences in the sample, roughly 40% are singletons; the top ten hold around 24%. The source material was breast tumor tissue. The receptors here all came from a female donor with breast cancer. Some clones in this sample may be carry-over from other donors' samples. CDR3s include the opening cysteine and the closing phenylalanine or tryptophan. The order of the fields is CDR3 DNA, CDR3 protein, clone size, D gene, J gene, V gene. A D gene is named only where the DNA matches it firmly. Rows may omit the clone size; those that give it use once, few, many or a size class.

CDR3nt: TGTGCCAGCAGTTATACCAGCGCGAGCACAGATACGCAGTATTTT
CDR3aa: CASSYTSASTDTQYF
abundance: NA
d_gene: NA
j_gene: TRBJ2-3
v_gene: TRBV6-6

CDR3nt: TGTGCCAGCAGCCCTGGCCTAGCGGGCCTCCAAAGGACCCAGTACTTC
CDR3aa: CASSPGLAGLQRTQYF
abundance: many
d_gene: TRBD2
j_gene: TRBJ2-5
v_gene: TRBV11-2

CDR3nt: TGTGCCAGCAGTGAGGTGACTAGCACCGACGAGCAGTACTTC
CDR3aa: CASSEVTSTDEQYF
abundance: many
d_gene: TRBD2
j_gene: TRBJ2-7
v_gene: TRBV2

CDR3nt: TGTGCCAGCAGCCAAGTCCGCCAAGAGACCCAGTACTTC
CDR3aa: CASSQVRQETQYF
abundance: NA
d_gene: NA
j_gene: TRBJ2-5
v_gene: TRBV3-1

CDR3nt: TGTGCCAGCCGGAACTCGGGACAGGGGGCCGGGTACAATGAGCAGTTCTTC
CDR3aa: CASRNSGQGAGYNEQFF
abundance: NA
d_gene: TRBD1
j_gene: TRBJ2-1
v_gene: TRBV27

CDR3nt: TGTGCCAGCAGCGGGACAGGGTGGTCCATGGAGACCCAGTACTTC
CDR3aa: CASSGTGWSMETQYF
abundance: few
d_gene: TRBD1
j_gene: TRBJ2-5
v_gene: TRBV6-5

CDR3nt: TGCAGTGCTAGAGAGACAGGGATCGAAAAACTGTTTTTT
CDR3aa: CSARETGIEKLFF
abundance: few
d_gene: TRBD1
j_gene: TRBJ1-4
v_gene: TRBV20-1

CDR3nt: TGTGCCAGCAGTTTACCCCCAGCAGGGGGCCGGGAGACCCAGTACTTC
CDR3aa: CASSLPPAGGRETQYF
abundance: many
d_gene: TRBD1
j_gene: TRBJ2-5
v_gene: TRBV5-6

CDR3nt: TGTGCCAGCAGCCACCAGACTAGCGGGAGAGATACGCAGTATTTT
CDR3aa: CASSHQTSGRDTQYF
abundance: medium-sized
d_gene: TRBD2
j_gene: TRBJ2-3
v_gene: TRBV14

CDR3nt: TGCAGTGCTAGTTTCGGGGAGTGGATCACAGATACGCAGTATTTT
CDR3aa: CSASFGEWITDTQYF
abundance: many
d_gene: NA
j_gene: TRBJ2-3
v_gene: TRBV20-1

CDR3nt: TGCGCCAGCAGCCAAACTTGTTTTCTCGGCAATGAGCAGTTCTTC
CDR3aa: CASSQTCFLGNEQFF
abundance: NA
d_gene: NA
j_gene: TRBJ2-1
v_gene: TRBV4-3

CDR3nt: TGTGCCAGCAGCGCGACAGGGGGCGCTTATGAAAAACTGTTTTTT
CDR3aa: CASSATGGAYEKLFF
abundance: many
d_gene: TRBD1
j_gene: TRBJ1-4
v_gene: TRBV9

CDR3nt: TGCGCCAGCAGCTTGGGCTCGGGTTACACCGGGGAGCTGTTTTTT
CDR3aa: CASSLGSGYTGELFF
abundance: NA
d_gene: NA
j_gene: TRBJ2-2
v_gene: TRBV5-1

CDR3nt: TGTGCCAGTAGGACAGGTCGGATGAAGGGGCATCAGCCCCAGCATTTT
CDR3aa: CASRTGRMKGHQPQHF
abundance: NA
d_gene: TRBD1
j_gene: TRBJ1-5
v_gene: TRBV7-3

CDR3nt: TGTGCCATCAGTGAGTCGAGGCTGACAGGGGATCGATTTAGTGAAAAACTGTTTTTT
CDR3aa: CAISESRLTGDRFSEKLFF
abundance: NA
d_gene: TRBD1
j_gene: TRBJ1-4
v_gene: TRBV10-3

CDR3nt: TGTGCCAGCAGCCTCGCGGGGGGGGGGGAGACCCAGTACTTC
CDR3aa: CASSLAGGGETQYF
abundance: NA
d_gene: TRBD2
j_gene: TRBJ2-5
v_gene: TRBV12-3/TRBV12-4

CDR3nt: TGTGCCAGCTCACTAGGGACAGGGGCTGAAAAACTGTTTTTT
CDR3aa: CASSLGTGAEKLFF
abundance: NA
d_gene: TRBD1
j_gene: TRBJ1-4
v_gene: TRBV18

CDR3nt: TGTGCCAGCAGTTACTCGTTGGCGGGCCCAATCTACGAGCAGTACTTC
CDR3aa: CASSYSLAGPIYEQYF
abundance: once
d_gene: NA
j_gene: TRBJ2-7
v_gene: TRBV6-2/TRBV6-3

CDR3nt: TGCAGCGTTGAAGTTAGCCCTACGAAGCCCCAGCATTTT
CDR3aa: CSVEVSPTKPQHF
abundance: many
d_gene: NA
j_gene: TRBJ1-5
v_gene: TRBV29-1

CDR3nt: TGTGCCACCAGCAGAGATCAACTTCTTGGGGATACGCAGTATTTT
CDR3aa: CATSRDQLLGDTQYF
abundance: many
d_gene: NA
j_gene: TRBJ2-3
v_gene: TRBV15

CDR3nt: TGCGCCAGCAGTGGACTAGCGGGTTACAATGAGCAGTTCTTC
CDR3aa: CASSGLAGYNEQFF
abundance: few
d_gene: TRBD2
j_gene: TRBJ2-1
v_gene: TRBV10-2

CDR3nt: TGCGCCAGCAGCCAAGAGAGGGGGAGGACAGATACGCAGTATTTT
CDR3aa: CASSQERGRTDTQYF
abundance: medium-sized
d_gene: NA
j_gene: TRBJ2-3
v_gene: TRBV4-3

CDR3nt: TGCGCCAGCAGCCGAGGCGGGGACAGGGTTACCTACGAGCAGTACTTC
CDR3aa: CASSRGGDRVTYEQYF
abundance: many
d_gene: TRBD1
j_gene: TRBJ2-7
v_gene: TRBV4-1

CDR3nt: TGCGCCAGCAGCCAAGATAAGGAAGAGACCCAGTACTTC
CDR3aa: CASSQDKEETQYF
abundance: NA
d_gene: NA
j_gene: TRBJ2-5
v_gene: TRBV4-3

CDR3nt: TGCGCCGGTAGCTACACCGGGGCCGCAACCAATGAAAAACTGTTTTTT
CDR3aa: CAGSYTGAATNEKLFF
abundance: NA
d_gene: NA
j_gene: TRBJ1-4
v_gene: TRBV5-1

CDR3nt: TGTGCCATCAGAAAGCGGCCCCCAGATACGCAGTATTTT
CDR3aa: CAIRKRPPDTQYF
abundance: NA
d_gene: NA
j_gene: TRBJ2-3
v_gene: TRBV10-3

CDR3nt: TGTGCCAGCAGTCGTGGTACCCTAGCCTACGAGCAGTACTTC
CDR3aa: CASSRGTLAYEQYF
abundance: NA
d_gene: NA
j_gene: TRBJ2-7
v_gene: TRBV6-5

CDR3nt: TGCAGATCAGACAGGGTGGGCGGCTACACCTTC
CDR3aa: CRSDRVGGYTF
abundance: many
d_gene: TRBD1
j_gene: TRBJ1-2
v_gene: TRBV20-1

CDR3nt: TGCAGTGCTAGCTCTTTACAACTAACCGGGGAGCTGTTTTTT
CDR3aa: CSASSLQLTGELFF
abundance: NA
d_gene: NA
j_gene: TRBJ2-2
v_gene: TRBV20-1

CDR3nt: TGTGCCAGCAGCTTGGGGACAGCAACTAGCTCCTACAATGAGCAGTTCTTC
CDR3aa: CASSLGTATSSYNEQFF
abundance: few
d_gene: NA
j_gene: TRBJ2-1
v_gene: TRBV5-8

CDR3nt: TGCAGCGTTGTTACCCTAGTGGGGGGAGAGCAGTTCTTC
CDR3aa: CSVVTLVGGEQFF
abundance: NA
d_gene: NA
j_gene: TRBJ2-1
v_gene: TRBV29-1

CDR3nt: TGCGCCAGCAGCTTGGGCCACCGGGACAGCCCTAAATATGGCTACACCTTC
CDR3aa: CASSLGHRDSPKYGYTF
abundance: many
d_gene: TRBD1
j_gene: TRBJ1-2
v_gene: TRBV5-1

CDR3nt: TGCGCCAGCACATTGGAGGGAAATTCACCCCTCCACTTT
CDR3aa: CASTLEGNSPLHF
abundance: NA
d_gene: NA
j_gene: TRBJ1-6
v_gene: TRBV5-1

CDR3nt: TGTGCCAGCAGCAATCCTAAAAACGGACAGGCCCGAGAGCGGGTTTATGGCTACACCTTC
CDR3aa: CASSNPKNGQARERVYGYTF
abundance: NA
d_gene: TRBD1
j_gene: TRBJ1-2
v_gene: TRBV9

CDR3nt: TGCGCCAGCAGCCAAGACACTAGCGGCTACACCACCTACGAGCAGTACTTC
CDR3aa: CASSQDTSGYTTYEQYF
abundance: many
d_gene: TRBD2
j_gene: TRBJ2-7
v_gene: TRBV4-3

CDR3nt: TGTGCCAGCAGCCAGGGTTTCGGAGGCAATGAGCAGTTCTTC
CDR3aa: CASSQGFGGNEQFF
abundance: NA
d_gene: NA
j_gene: TRBJ2-1
v_gene: TRBV11-3

CDR3nt: TGTGCCAGTAGTATAGATTTAGGCGTCTATGGCTACACCTTC
CDR3aa: CASSIDLGVYGYTF
abundance: many
d_gene: NA
j_gene: TRBJ1-2
v_gene: TRBV19